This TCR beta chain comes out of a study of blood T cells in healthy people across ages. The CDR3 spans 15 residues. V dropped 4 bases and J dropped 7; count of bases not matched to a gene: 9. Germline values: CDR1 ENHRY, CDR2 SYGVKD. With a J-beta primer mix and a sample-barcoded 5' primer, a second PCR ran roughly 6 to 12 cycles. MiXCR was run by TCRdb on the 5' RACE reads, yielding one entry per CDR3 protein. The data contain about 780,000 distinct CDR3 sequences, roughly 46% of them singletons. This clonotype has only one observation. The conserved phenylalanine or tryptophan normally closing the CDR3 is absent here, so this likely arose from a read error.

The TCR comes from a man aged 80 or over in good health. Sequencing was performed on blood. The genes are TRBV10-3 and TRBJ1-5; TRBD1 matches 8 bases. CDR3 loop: CAISALTGGGQPQHY. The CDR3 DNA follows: TGTGCCATCAGTGCACTAACAGGGGGGGGCCAGCCCCAGCATTAT.